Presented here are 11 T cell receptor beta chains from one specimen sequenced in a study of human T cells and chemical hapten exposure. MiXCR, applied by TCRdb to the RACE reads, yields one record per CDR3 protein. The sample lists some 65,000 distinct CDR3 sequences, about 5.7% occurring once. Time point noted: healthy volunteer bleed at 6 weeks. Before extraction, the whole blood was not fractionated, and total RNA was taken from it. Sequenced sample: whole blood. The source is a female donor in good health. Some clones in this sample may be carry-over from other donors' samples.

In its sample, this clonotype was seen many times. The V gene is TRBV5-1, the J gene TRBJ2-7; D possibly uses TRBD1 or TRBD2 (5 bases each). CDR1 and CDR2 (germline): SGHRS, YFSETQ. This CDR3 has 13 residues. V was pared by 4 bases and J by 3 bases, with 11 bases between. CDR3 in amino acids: CASSGGPRYEQYF. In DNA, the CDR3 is TGCGCCAGCAGCGGGGGACCGCGCTACGAGCAGTACTTC.

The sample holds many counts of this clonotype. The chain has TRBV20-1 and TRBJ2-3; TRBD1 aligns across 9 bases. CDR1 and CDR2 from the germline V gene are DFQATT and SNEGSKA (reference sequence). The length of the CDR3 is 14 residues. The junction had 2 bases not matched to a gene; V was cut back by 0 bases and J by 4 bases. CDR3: CSARENRGPDTQYF. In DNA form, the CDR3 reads TGCAGTGCTAGAGAGAACAGGGGGCCAGATACGCAGTATTTT.

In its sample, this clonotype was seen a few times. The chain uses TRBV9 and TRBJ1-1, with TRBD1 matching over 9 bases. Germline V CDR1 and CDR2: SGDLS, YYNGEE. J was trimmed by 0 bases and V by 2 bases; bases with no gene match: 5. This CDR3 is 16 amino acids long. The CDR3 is CASSVEDRGLNTEAFF. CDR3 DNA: TGTGCCAGCAGCGTGGAGGACAGGGGATTGAACACTGAAGCTTTCTTT.

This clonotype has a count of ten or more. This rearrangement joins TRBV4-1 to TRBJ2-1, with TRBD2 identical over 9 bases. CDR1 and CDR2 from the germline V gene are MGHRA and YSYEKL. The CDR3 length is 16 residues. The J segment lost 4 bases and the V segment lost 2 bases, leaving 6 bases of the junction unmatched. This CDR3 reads CASSQQASGIYNEQFF. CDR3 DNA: TGCGCCAGCAGCCAACAAGCTAGCGGGATTTACAATGAGCAGTTCTTC.

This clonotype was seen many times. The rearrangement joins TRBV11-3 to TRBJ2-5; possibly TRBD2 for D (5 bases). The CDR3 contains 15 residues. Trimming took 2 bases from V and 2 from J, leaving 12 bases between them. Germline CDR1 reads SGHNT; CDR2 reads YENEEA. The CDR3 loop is CASSLRDFLQETQYF. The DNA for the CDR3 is TGTGCCAGCAGCTTACGGGATTTCTTACAAGAGACCCAGTACTTC.

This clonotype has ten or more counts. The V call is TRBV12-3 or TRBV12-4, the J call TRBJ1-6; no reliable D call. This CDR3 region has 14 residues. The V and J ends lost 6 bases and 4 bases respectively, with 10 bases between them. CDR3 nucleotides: TGTGCCAGCAGCCTGACACCGTATAATTCACCCCTCCACTTT. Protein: CASSLTPYNSPLHF.

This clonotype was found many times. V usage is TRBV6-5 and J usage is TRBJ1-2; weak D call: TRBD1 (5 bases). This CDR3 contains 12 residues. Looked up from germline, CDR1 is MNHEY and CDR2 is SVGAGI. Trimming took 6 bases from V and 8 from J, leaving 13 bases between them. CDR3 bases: TGTGCCAGCAGAAATCAGGGATCCGGCTACACCTTC. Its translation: CASRNQGSGYTF.

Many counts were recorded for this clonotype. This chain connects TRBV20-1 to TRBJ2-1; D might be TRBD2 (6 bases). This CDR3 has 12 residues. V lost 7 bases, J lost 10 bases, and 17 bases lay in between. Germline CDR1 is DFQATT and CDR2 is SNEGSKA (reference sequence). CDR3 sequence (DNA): TGCAGTGTCCCGATACTAGCCGCGGAGCAGTTCTTC. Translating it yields CSVPILAAEQFF.

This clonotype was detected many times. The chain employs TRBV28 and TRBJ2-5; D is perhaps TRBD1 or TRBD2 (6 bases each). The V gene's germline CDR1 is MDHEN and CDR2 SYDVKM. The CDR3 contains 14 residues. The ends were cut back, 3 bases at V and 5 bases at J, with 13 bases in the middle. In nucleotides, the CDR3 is TGTGCCAGCAGTTTCGGGGGCGGAGGGGAGACCCAGTACTTC. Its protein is CASSFGGGGETQYF.

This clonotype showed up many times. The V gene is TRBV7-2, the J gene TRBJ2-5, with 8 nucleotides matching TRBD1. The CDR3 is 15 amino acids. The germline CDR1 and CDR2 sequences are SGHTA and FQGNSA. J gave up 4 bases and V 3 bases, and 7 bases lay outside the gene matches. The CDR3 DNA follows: TGTGCCAGCAGCTTTCCTGGACAGGGAGGAGAGACCCAGTACTTC. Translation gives CASSFPGQGGETQYF.

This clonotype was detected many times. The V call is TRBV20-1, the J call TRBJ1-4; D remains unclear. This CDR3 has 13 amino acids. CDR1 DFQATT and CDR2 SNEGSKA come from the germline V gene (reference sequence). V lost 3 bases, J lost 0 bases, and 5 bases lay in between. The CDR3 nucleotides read TGCAGTGCTAGTTCTGCAACTAATGAAAAACTGTTTTTT. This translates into CSASSATNEKLFF.